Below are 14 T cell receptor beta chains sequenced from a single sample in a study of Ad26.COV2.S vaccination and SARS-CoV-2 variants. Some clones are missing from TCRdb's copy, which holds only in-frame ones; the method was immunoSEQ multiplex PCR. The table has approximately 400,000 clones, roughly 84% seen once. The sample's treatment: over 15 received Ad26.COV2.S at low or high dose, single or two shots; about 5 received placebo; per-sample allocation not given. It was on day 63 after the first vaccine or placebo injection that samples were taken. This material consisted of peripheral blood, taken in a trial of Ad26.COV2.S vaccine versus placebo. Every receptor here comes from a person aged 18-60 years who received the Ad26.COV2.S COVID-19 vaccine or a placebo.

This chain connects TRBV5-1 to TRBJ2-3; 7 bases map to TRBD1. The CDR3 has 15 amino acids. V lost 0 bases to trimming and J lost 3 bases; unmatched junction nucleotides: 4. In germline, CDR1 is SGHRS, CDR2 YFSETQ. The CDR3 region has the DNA TGCGCCAGCAGCTTGGGCAGGGGGTTAACAGATACGCAGTATTTT. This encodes CASSLGRGLTDTQYF.

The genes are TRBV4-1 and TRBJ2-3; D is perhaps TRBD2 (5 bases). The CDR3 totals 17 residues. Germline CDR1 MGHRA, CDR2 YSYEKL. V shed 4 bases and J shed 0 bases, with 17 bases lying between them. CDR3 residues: CASSLVQAVSSTDTQYF. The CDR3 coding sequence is TGCGCCAGCAGCCTGGTACAAGCGGTATCTAGCACAGATACGCAGTATTTT.

The DNA for the CDR3 is TGTGCCAGCAAGGAGGTTCTGGGCTATGGCTACACCTTC. Its translation is CASKEVLGYGYTF. The V gene is TRBV2, the J gene TRBJ1-2; D call uncertain. The CDR3 loop spans 13 amino acids. Germline V CDR1 and CDR2: SNHLY, FYNNEI. Trimming left V 7 bases short and J 4 bases short, with 13 bases between.

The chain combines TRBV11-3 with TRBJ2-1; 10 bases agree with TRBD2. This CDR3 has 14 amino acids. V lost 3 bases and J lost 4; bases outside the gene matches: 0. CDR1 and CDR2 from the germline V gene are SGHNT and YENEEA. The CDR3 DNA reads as TGTGCCAGCAGCTTTAGCGGGGGGTACAATGAGCAGTTCTTC. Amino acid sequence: CASSFSGGYNEQFF. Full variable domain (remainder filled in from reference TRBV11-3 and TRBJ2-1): EAGVVQSPRYKIIEKKQPVAFWCNPISGHNTLYWYLQNLGQGPELLIRYENEEAVDDSQLPKDRFSAERLKGVDSTLKIQPAELGDSAVYLCASSFSGGYNEQFFGPGTRLTVL.

The CDR3 spells CASSFGQGALGQYF. The CDR3 region has the DNA TGTGCCAGCAGCTTTGGACAGGGAGCCTTGGGGCAGTACTTC. The chain links TRBV5-5 to TRBJ2-7; 8 bases agree with TRBD1. The CDR3 covers 14 residues. Germline values: CDR1 SGHKS, CDR2 YYEKEE (reference sequence). V trimming: 2 bases; J trimming: 9 bases; junction bases outside the gene matches: 10.

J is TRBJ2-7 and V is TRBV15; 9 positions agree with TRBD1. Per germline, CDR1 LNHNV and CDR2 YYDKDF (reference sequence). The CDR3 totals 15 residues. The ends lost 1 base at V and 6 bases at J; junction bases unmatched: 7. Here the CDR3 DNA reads TGTGCCACCAGCAGAGTTGCAGGACAGGGGTCCGAGCAGTACTTC. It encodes CATSRVAGQGSEQYF.

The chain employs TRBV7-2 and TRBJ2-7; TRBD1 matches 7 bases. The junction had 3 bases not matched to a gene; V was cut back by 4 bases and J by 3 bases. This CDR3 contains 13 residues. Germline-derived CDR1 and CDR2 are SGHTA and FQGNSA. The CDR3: CASSYDRVYEQYF. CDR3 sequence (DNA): TGTGCCAGCAGCTACGACAGGGTCTACGAGCAGTACTTC.

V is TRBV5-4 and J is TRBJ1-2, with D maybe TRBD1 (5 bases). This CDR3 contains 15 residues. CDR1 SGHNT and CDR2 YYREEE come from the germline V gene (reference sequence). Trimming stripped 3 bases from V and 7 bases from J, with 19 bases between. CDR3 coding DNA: TGTGCCAGCAGCTGGCAGGGAGACCTTTCCCGTGGCTACACCTTC. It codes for CASSWQGDLSRGYTF.

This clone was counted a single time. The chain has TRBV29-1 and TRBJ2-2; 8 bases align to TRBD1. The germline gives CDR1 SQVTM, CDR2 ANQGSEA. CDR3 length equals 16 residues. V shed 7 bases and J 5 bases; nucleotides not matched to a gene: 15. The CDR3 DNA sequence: TGCAGCGCCGGGACAGGATTTTCCGGGGGAACCGGGGAGCTGTTTTTT. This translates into CSAGTGFSGGTGELFF.

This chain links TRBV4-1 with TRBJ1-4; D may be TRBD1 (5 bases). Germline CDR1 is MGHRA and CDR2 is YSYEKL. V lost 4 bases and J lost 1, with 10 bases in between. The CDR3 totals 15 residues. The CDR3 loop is CASSLPGGTNEKLFF. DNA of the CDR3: TGCGCCAGCAGCCTTCCGGGGGGAACTAATGAAAAACTGTTTTTT.

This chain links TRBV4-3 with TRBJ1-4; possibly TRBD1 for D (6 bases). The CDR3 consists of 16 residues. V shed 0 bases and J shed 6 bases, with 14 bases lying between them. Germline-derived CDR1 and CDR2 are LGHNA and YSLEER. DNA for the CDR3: TGCGCCAGCAGCCAAGAGTGGCAGGGGCTTTATGAAAAACTGTTTTTT. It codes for CASSQEWQGLYEKLFF.

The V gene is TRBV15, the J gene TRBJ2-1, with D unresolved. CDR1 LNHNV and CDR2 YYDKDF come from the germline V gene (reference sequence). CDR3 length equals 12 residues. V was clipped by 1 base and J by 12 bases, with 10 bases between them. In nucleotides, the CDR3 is TGTGCCACCAGCAGAGCGACGGATCTGCAGTTCTTC. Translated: CATSRATDLQFF.

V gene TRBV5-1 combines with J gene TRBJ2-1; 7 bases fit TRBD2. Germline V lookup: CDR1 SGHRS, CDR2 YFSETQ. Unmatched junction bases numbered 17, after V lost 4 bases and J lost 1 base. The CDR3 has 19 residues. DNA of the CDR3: TGCGCCAGCAGCGCAGAACCTCAGGGACTACCGGGGTCCTACAATGAGCAGTTCTTC. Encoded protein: CASSAEPQGLPGSYNEQFF.

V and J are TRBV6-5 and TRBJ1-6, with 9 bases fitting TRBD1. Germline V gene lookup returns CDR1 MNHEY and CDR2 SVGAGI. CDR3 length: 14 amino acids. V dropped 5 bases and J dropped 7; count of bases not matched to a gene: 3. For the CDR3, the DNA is TGTGCCAGCAGTCTCGGACAGGGGAATTCACCCCTCCACTTT. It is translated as CASSLGQGNSPLHF.